The T cell receptor beta chain under discussion was sequenced for a study of PD-1 blockade in classical Hodgkin lymphoma. Broader study findings: Patients starting nivolumab less than 1 year after ASCT had lower diversity and were excluded from later analyses. CD8+ TCR diversity did not rise significantly by C4D1, unlike CD4+.

The time point here: cycle 4 day 1 (C4D1), after about 6 weeks of nivolumab. Exposure to brentuximab vedotin varied, and each patient had relapsed following autologous stem cell transplantation. Each best response was a complete response, a partial response or progressive disease. Between the trimmed V and J ends, which lost 11 bases and 1 base, there was a span of 26 bases. The germline gives CDR1 SNHLY, CDR2 FYNNEI. This CDR3 comprises 17 residues. Using immunoSEQ multiplex PCR, the repertoire was profiled, and TCRdb retains in-frame clones only, with some absent. Among some 24,000 clones listed, approximately 70% were seen once. For this clone: Its specificity is unknown.

Sequencing was performed on peripheral blood mononuclear cells (PBMCs), taken before the fourth cycle of nivolumab. The gene calls are TRBV2 and TRBJ2-5; weak D call: TRBD1 (5 bases). The TCR comes from a human donor with classical Hodgkin lymphoma. The CDR3 DNA is TGTGCCTCAAGGGGAACTTACGGTCAGAACGCCCAAGAGACCCAGTACTTC. As protein: CASRGTYGQNAQETQYF.